The rows below give T cell receptor beta chains drawn from one sample of a study of identical twins. TCRdb reanalysed the 5' RACE reads using MiXCR and keeps one entry per CDR3 protein. The profile shows over 600,000 distinct CDR3 sequences, around 20% of them singletons. These data also featured in a second study, about T cells expressing NK-cell markers.

The material sequenced was PBMCs. The receptors derive from a woman aged 18-29 years in good health. Each CDR3 is given with its conserved first and last residue. The D gene is left open where the match is weak. Size tells how often a clone was seen (once, few, many) or the class of an expanded clone, and some rows leave it out.

j_call cdr3_length clone_size d_call v_call cdr3_nt cdr3_aa
TRBJ2-4 14 few TRBD2 TRBV19 TGTGCCAGTTCTAGCGGGGGGCACCAAAACATTCAGTACTTC CASSSGGHQNIQYF
TRBJ2-1 18 NA TRBD2 TRBV4-2 TGTGCCAGCAGCCAAGGAGGGGGGGAGACTAGCGTGAGGGGTGAGCAGTTCTTC CASSQGGGETSVRGEQFF
TRBJ2-5 14 few NA TRBV5-1 TGCGCCAGCAGCTTGAGTAGCTTTCGAGAGACCCAGTACTTC CASSLSSFRETQYF
TRBJ2-7 15 NA NA TRBV3-1 TGTGCCAGCTGCCCAAGGGGGGAACAGGGAGTTAAGCAGTACTTC CASCPRGEQGVKQYF
TRBJ2-1 15 NA TRBD2 TRBV3-1 TGTGCCAGCAGGCCAAGCGGGGGTTCCTACAATGAGCAGTTCTTC CASRPSGGSYNEQFF
TRBJ1-2 14 NA TRBD1 TRBV4-3 TGCGCCAGCAGCCCTGGAGGGGGCGGGTATGGCTACACCTTC CASSPGGGGYGYTF
TRBJ2-7 18 few TRBD2 TRBV3-1 TGTGCCAGCAGCCAATTCCATGGGGGTCTAGCGGACCCCTACGAGCAGTACTTC CASSQFHGGLADPYEQYF
TRBJ2-3 16 NA TRBD1 TRBV20-1 TGCAGTGCTAGTCACCGACAGGGGACGTTTGAGGATACGCAGTATTTT CSASHRQGTFEDTQYF
TRBJ2-1 15 NA TRBD2 TRBV6-1 TGTGCCAGCAGCACAGGGGGACTAGCGGTTAATGAGCAGTTCTTC CASSTGGLAVNEQFF
TRBJ2-2 15 NA NA TRBV6-5 TGTGCCAGCAGTTACAGGACAACGAACACCGGGGAGCTGTTTTTT CASSYRTTNTGELFF
TRBJ2-1 13 many NA TRBV6-5 TGTGCCAGCAGTTTCCATCTTAAAAATGAGCAGTTCTTC CASSFHLKNEQFF
TRBJ2-3 16 once NA TRBV9 TGTGCCAGCAGCGTAGGTGCTAGCCCTAGCACAGATACGCAGTATTTT CASSVGASPSTDTQYF
TRBJ1-1 14 many NA TRBV7-9 TGTGCCAGCAGCCCAATGGTCAGCAACACTGAAGCTTTCTTT CASSPMVSNTEAFF
TRBJ2-7 18 NA TRBD2 TRBV30 TGTGCCTGGAATTCCTCGCGGGAGGGTCGGGTCGGGAACTACGAGCAGTACTTC CAWNSSREGRVGNYEQYF
TRBJ2-2 16 few TRBD1 TRBV6-5 TGTGCCAGCAGTTACGACAGGGCCCAGAACACCGGGGAGCTGTTTTTT CASSYDRAQNTGELFF
TRBJ1-4 13 many NA TRBV20-1 TGCAGTGCTACTACATGGGGGAGAGAAAAACTGTTTTTT CSATTWGREKLFF
TRBJ2-7 15 NA TRBD1 TRBV12-3/TRBV12-4 TGTGCCAGCAGTTACGGGACAGGGGGTTCCTACGAGCAGTACTTC CASSYGTGGSYEQYF
TRBJ1-2 15 few NA TRBV3-1 TGTGCCAGCAGCCAAGGGGCGCGGCAGGGTAACGGCTACACCTTC CASSQGARQGNGYTF
TRBJ2-5 16 few NA TRBV11-2 TGTGCCAGCAGCTCGATGTGGCTGGGAGAACAAGAGACCCAGTACTTC CASSSMWLGEQETQYF
TRBJ2-7 14 few NA TRBV10-3 TGTGCCATCAGTGAGTACGAACCGCGCTACGAGCAGTACTTC CAISEYEPRYEQYF
TRBJ2-7 17 few NA TRBV12-3/TRBV12-4 TGTGCCAGCAGCCCCGGGACAAGGGGAGAATTTTCCTACGAGCAGTACTTC CASSPGTRGEFSYEQYF
TRBJ2-2 16 many NA TRBV7-9 TGTGCCAGCAGCTTATACGGGACGGCAAAGACCGGGGAGCTGTTTTTT CASSLYGTAKTGELFF
TRBJ2-5 15 many NA TRBV7-2 TGTGCCAGCAGCCCATATCGAGGGAGAGTGGAGACCCAGTACTTC CASSPYRGRVETQYF
TRBJ2-1 14 NA NA TRBV6-2/TRBV6-3 TGTGCCAGCAGTTTGATTGGACCCCCCAATGAGCAGTTCTTC CASSLIGPPNEQFF
TRBJ2-7 14 NA TRBD1 TRBV29-1 TGCAGCGTTGCGGGACAGGGGGCATTAAACGAGCAGTACTTC CSVAGQGALNEQYF
TRBJ2-5 12 many TRBD2 TRBV2 TGTGCCAGCAGCGGGACTAGCGGATCTCCCCCCTTC CASSGTSGSPPF
TRBJ2-1 16 many TRBD2 TRBV20-1 TGCAGTGCTAGAGATTACACTAGCGGGGGGGCCGGTGAGCAGTTCTTC CSARDYTSGGAGEQFF